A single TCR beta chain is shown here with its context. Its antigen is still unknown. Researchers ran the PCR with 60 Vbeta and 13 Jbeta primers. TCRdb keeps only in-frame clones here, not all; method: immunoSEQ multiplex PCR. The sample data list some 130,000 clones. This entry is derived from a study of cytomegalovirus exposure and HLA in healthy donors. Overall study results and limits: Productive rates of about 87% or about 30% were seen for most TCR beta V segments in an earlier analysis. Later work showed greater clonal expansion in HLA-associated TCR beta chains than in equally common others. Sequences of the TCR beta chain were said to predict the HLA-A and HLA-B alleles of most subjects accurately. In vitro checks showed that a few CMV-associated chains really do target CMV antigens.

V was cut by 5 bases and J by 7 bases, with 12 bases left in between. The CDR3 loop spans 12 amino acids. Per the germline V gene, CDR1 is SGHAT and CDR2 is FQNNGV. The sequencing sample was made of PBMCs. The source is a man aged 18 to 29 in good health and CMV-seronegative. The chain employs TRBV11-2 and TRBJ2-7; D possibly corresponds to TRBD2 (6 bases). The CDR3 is CASSRGGLEQYF. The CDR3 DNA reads TGTGCCAGCAGCCGGGGAGGCCTTGAGCAGTACTTC. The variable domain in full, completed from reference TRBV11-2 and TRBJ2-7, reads EAGVAQSPRYKIIEKRQSVAFWCNPISGHATLYWYQQILGQGPKLLIQFQNNGVVDDSQLPKDRFSAERLKGVDSTLKIQPAKLEDSAVYLCASSRGGLEQYFGPGTRLTVT.